Each of the 22 T cell receptor beta chains below was sequenced from the same sample in a study of cytomegalovirus exposure and HLA in healthy donors. Sequencing used immunoSEQ multiplex PCR; TCRdb keeps in-frame clones, though not all of them. The table has more than 110,000 clones, 94% seen once. Sequencing was done on a sample of PBMCs. These receptors all come from a man younger than 30 in good health and CMV-seropositive.

V is TRBV7-9 and J is TRBJ2-1, with D perhaps TRBD2 (5 bases). Germline assignment: CDR1 SEHNR and CDR2 FQNEAQ (reference sequence). CDR3 size: 18 residues. With 1 base removed from V and 5 bases from J, the gap between germline ends came to 21 bases. The CDR3: CASSLVGRAAHLNNEQFF. CDR3 nucleotides: TGTGCCAGCAGCTTAGTTGGGCGGGCGGCACATCTCAACAATGAGCAGTTCTTC.

This rearrangement joins TRBV11-2 to TRBJ2-1; 8 bases line up with TRBD1. The J segment lost 6 bases and the V segment lost 2 bases, leaving 6 bases of the junction unmatched. Germline loops: CDR1 SGHAT, CDR2 FQNNGV. The CDR3 is 15 amino acids. The CDR3 DNA reads TGTGCCAGCAGCTTAATCAGGACAGGGACCAATGAGCAGTTCTTC. Its translation: CASSLIRTGTNEQFF.

The chain uses TRBV5-4 and TRBJ1-2; D unresolved. Between the trimmed V and J ends, which lost 5 bases and 2 bases, there was a span of 10 bases. This CDR3 has 13 residues. From germline, CDR1 is SGHNT and CDR2 YYREEE (reference sequence). Here the CDR3 reads CASSFTQNYGYTF. CDR3 nucleotides: TGTGCCAGCAGTTTTACACAAAACTATGGCTACACCTTC.

The genes are TRBV5-6 and TRBJ2-1, with 8 bases aligning to TRBD2. With V trimmed by 3 bases and J by 5 bases, 4 bases remained unmatched. The germline gives CDR1 SGHDT, CDR2 YYEEEE. The CDR3 contains 14 residues. The CDR3 sequence is CASSSGGYNNEQFF. The CDR3 nucleotides read TGTGCCAGCAGCTCGGGGGGGTATAACAATGAGCAGTTCTTC.

This rearrangement joins TRBV5-4 to TRBJ2-3; 16 bases are shared with TRBD2. Germline V CDR1 and CDR2: SGHNT, YYREEE (reference sequence). Trimming at V came to 3 bases and at J to 4 bases, leaving 5 bases not matched to a gene. CDR3 size: 17 residues. The CDR3 region is CASSSGLAGGPSDTQYF. For the CDR3, the DNA is TGTGCCAGCAGCTCGGGACTAGCGGGAGGGCCTTCAGATACGCAGTATTTT.

The CDR3, as DNA: TGTGCCAGCAGCTTTAGTCTCGGGGTTCGGTCGGAAAACACCATATATTTT. Translation: CASSFSLGVRSENTIYF. This chain uses TRBV7-9 with TRBJ1-3; no definite D call. Germline V lookup: CDR1 SEHNR, CDR2 FQNEAQ (reference sequence). The ends were cut back, 3 bases at V and 6 bases at J, with 21 bases in the middle. The CDR3 has 17 amino acids.

Only one count was recorded for this clone. This chain uses TRBV7-9 with TRBJ2-2; 10 bases agree with TRBD1. The CDR3 contains 14 residues. Germline CDR1 and CDR2: SEHNR and FQNEAQ (reference sequence). The V gene end was trimmed by 6 bases and the J gene end by 5 bases; junction bases not matched to a gene: 3. CDR3 bases: TGTGCCAGCAGGACAGGGGGCTTTACCGGGGAGCTGTTTTTT. It encodes CASRTGGFTGELFF.

CDR3 sequence reads: CASSTSRETEQFF. The CDR3 nucleotides are TGTGCCAGCAGCACCAGCCGGGAGACCGAGCAGTTCTTC. The chain combines TRBV9 with TRBJ2-1; possible D gene TRBD2, 6 bases. CDR1 SGDLS and CDR2 YYNGEE come from the germline V gene. Between the trimmed V and J ends, which lost 4 bases and 10 bases, there was a span of 15 bases. This CDR3 contains 13 residues.

The rearrangement links TRBV7-2 to TRBJ2-1; D is unresolved. The germline gives CDR1 SGHTA, CDR2 FQGNSA. The CDR3 is made up of 13 amino acids. Trimming shortened V by 2 bases and J by 6 bases, and 8 bases separated the two germline ends. In nucleotides, the CDR3 is TGTGCCAGCAGCTTACGAAGCGTCAATGAGCAGTTCTTC. This sequence encodes CASSLRSVNEQFF.

Here the CDR3 reads CASSLDVGYNEQFF. The CDR3 nucleotides are TGCGCCAGCAGCTTGGATGTCGGCTACAATGAGCAGTTCTTC. The chain carries TRBV5-1 and TRBJ2-1; D remains ambiguous. The germline V and J ends were trimmed by 0 bases and 3 bases, with 7 bases remaining between them. Germline assignment: CDR1 SGHRS and CDR2 YFSETQ. The length of the CDR3 is 14 residues.

V is TRBV27 and J is TRBJ2-2; 8 bases match TRBD1. V shed 10 bases, J shed 1 base, and the junction held 14 bases outside the gene matches. Germline assignment: CDR1 MNHEY and CDR2 SMNVEV (reference sequence). The CDR3 consists of 17 residues. The CDR3 bases are TGTGCCACCTTAAGCACCCATGGACAGGGGAACACCGGGGAGCTGTTTTTT. It is translated as CATLSTHGQGNTGELFF.

The V gene is TRBV7-8, the J gene TRBJ2-5, with D perhaps matching TRBD2 (5 bases). Germline CDR1 is SGHVS and CDR2 is FQNEAQ. This CDR3 spans 14 amino acids. Trimming cost V 1 base and J 4 bases, with 10 bases left between them. CDR3 loop: CASSLGTVRETQYF. The DNA for the CDR3 is TGTGCCAGCAGCTTAGGGACTGTGCGAGAGACCCAGTACTTC.

This sequence joins TRBV15 and TRBJ2-7; 7 nucleotides line up with TRBD2. CDR1 LNHNV and CDR2 YYDKDF come from the germline V gene (reference sequence). This CDR3 has 14 amino acids. Trimming removed 0 bases from V and 7 bases from J; junction bases left unmatched: 6. CDR3 DNA sequence: TGTGCCACCAGCAGAGATTTGGGGGAGGGAGAGCAGTACTTC. It codes for CATSRDLGEGEQYF.

This rearrangement joins TRBV10-3 to TRBJ2-6, with TRBD2 matching 12 bases. The CDR3 sequence is 18 residues long. Unmatched junction bases numbered 5, after V lost 5 bases and J lost 0 bases. Germline V gene data show CDR1 as ENHRY and CDR2 as SYGVKD. The CDR3 region is CAISTRTSGVSGANVLTF. The CDR3 DNA follows: TGTGCCATCAGTACCCGGACTAGCGGGGTCTCTGGGGCCAACGTCCTGACTTTC.

The J gene is TRBJ2-1, the V gene TRBV7-9; D gene unclear. Germline V gene sequence: CDR1 SEHNR, CDR2 FQNEAQ (reference sequence). V was clipped by 10 bases and J by 0 bases, with 7 bases between them. The CDR3 has 12 residues. As DNA, the CDR3 is TGTGCCACGGGTCCCTCCTACAATGAGCAGTTCTTC. Amino acids: CATGPSYNEQFF.

The chain has TRBV5-1 and TRBJ2-3; no clear D. Trimming took off 0 bases at V and 0 bases at J, with 5 bases between the two ends. Per germline, CDR1 SGHRS and CDR2 YFSETQ. CDR3 length: 14 residues. The CDR3 loop is CASSLGSSTDTQYF. The CDR3, as DNA: TGCGCCAGCAGCTTGGGGAGCAGCACAGATACGCAGTATTTT. Combining the CDR3 with reference TRBV5-1 and TRBJ2-3 gives the whole variable domain KAGVTQTPRYLIKTRGQQVTLSCSPISGHRSVSWYQQTPGQGLQFLFEYFSETQRNKGNFPGRFSGRQFSNSRSEMNVSTLELGDSALYLCASSLGSSTDTQYFGPGTRLTVL.

This chain uses TRBV13 with TRBJ2-5, with TRBD2 matching 15 bases. The CDR3 is made up of 18 amino acids. V was pared by 4 bases and J by 5 bases, with 11 bases of the junction left unmatched. Germline V CDR1 and CDR2: PRHDT, FYEKMQ (reference sequence). DNA for the CDR3: TGTGCCAGCAGCTCCACTCGGACTAGCGGGAGGGCCGGGGAGACCCAGTACTTC. Its translation is CASSSTRTSGRAGETQYF.

The rearrangement links TRBV28 to TRBJ2-1; D perhaps matches TRBD2 (6 bases). Trimming took 7 bases from V and 6 from J, leaving 19 bases between them. The CDR3 loop spans 15 amino acids. Germline-derived CDR1 and CDR2 are MDHEN and SYDVKM. The CDR3 DNA follows: TGTGCCAGCACGAGAGTAGCGGTAGGTCGCAATGAGCAGTTCTTC. Amino acid sequence: CASTRVAVGRNEQFF.

The V call is TRBV6-5, the J call TRBJ2-7, with 11 bases aligning to TRBD2. With V trimmed by 6 bases and J by 5 bases, 9 bases remained unmatched. The CDR3 has 15 amino acids. CDR1 and CDR2 from the germline V gene are MNHEY and SVGAGI. DNA of the CDR3: TGTGCCAGCAGGGTGACTAGCGGGACCCCCCACGAGCAGTACTTC. It specifies CASRVTSGTPHEQYF.

The V call is TRBV28, the J call TRBJ2-7; D uncertain. Per the germline V gene, CDR1 is MDHEN and CDR2 is SYDVKM. The CDR3 length is 14 residues. V was cut by 4 bases and J by 2 bases, with 12 bases left in between. The CDR3: CASSSYRAPYEQYF. For the CDR3, the DNA is TGTGCCAGCAGTTCCTACCGTGCACCCTACGAGCAGTACTTC.

The chain combines TRBV2 with TRBJ2-2, with a possible D match to TRBD2 (5 bases). Trimming took off 7 bases at V and 0 bases at J, with 9 bases between the two ends. Per the germline V gene, CDR1 is SNHLY and CDR2 is FYNNEI. There are 14 residues in the CDR3. Here the CDR3 DNA reads TGTGCCAGCACGGCGGGTACGAACACCGGGGAGCTGTTTTTT. It translates to CASTAGTNTGELFF.

The V gene is TRBV18, the J gene TRBJ1-5; 10 positions match TRBD1. V lost 3 bases and J lost 6; bases outside the gene matches: 5. Looked up from germline, CDR1 is KGHSH and CDR2 is LQKENI. The CDR3 spans 15 residues. The CDR3 nucleotides are TGTGCCAGCTCACCCGGACAGGGGGGGAGTCAGCCCCAGCATTTT. This gives the protein CASSPGQGGSQPQHF.